These T cell receptor beta chains were read from a single sample in a study of T cell responses to AZD1222 COVID-19 vaccine. Sequencing was performed with immunoSEQ multiplex PCR; in TCRdb, only in-frame clones are kept and a portion is missing. The sample carries roughly 180,000 clones, 90% recorded once. Source: peripheral blood, taken on day 0 of AZD1222 vaccination. The receptors were gathered from an adult in good health. The CDR3 runs from the conserved cysteine through the conserved F or W. Rows may omit the clone size; those that give it use once, few, many or a size class.

TRBJ2-1 | TRBV6-2/TRBV6-3 | - | CASSPSNWGYEQFF
TRBJ2-1 | TRBV7-2 | - | CASSLTGYDEQFF
TRBJ1-5 | TRBV4-2 | - | CASSQGGTGDHQPQHF
TRBJ2-1 | TRBV9 | - | CASSYRGGAYNEQFF
TRBJ1-4 | TRBV6-5 | - | CASSLQGSGGEKLFF
TRBJ1-1 | TRBV12-3/TRBV12-4 | - | CASRRTGAEAFF
TRBJ1-2 | TRBV19 | - | CASQPFTGNYGYTF
TRBJ1-5 | TRBV18 | - | CASSPDSNQPQHF
TRBJ2-5 | TRBV9 | - | CASSLGSGLVQETQYF
TRBJ1-4 | TRBV11-2 | once | CASSLSGQGYEKLFF
TRBJ1-1 | TRBV2 | - | CASSVTPNTEAFF
TRBJ1-3 | TRBV6-1 | - | CATGGTGNTIYF
TRBJ2-7 | TRBV6-2/TRBV6-3 | - | CASSYGSTGPPGEQYF
TRBJ2-1 | TRBV27 | - | CASLGVGYNEQFF
TRBJ1-2 | TRBV6-2/TRBV6-3 | - | CASSPQGEAGYTF
TRBJ2-2 | TRBV24-1 | - | CATSDLQWSLWQGAETGELFF
TRBJ2-5 | TRBV4-2 | - | CASSFPARGRGTQYF
TRBJ2-7 | TRBV6-2/TRBV6-3 | - | CASSYSVAQGGYEQYF
TRBJ1-6 | TRBV5-6 | - | CASKRQVGNSPLHF
TRBJ2-7 | TRBV2 | - | CASSAPRSSYEQYF
TRBJ2-6 | TRBV10-3 | - | CAISEPGRVSGANVLTF
TRBJ2-4 | TRBV7-8 | once | CASSSGRAGQQNIQYF
TRBJ1-1 | TRBV6-4 | - | CASAFRQNTEAFF
TRBJ2-7 | TRBV2 | - | CASSSERPGQRLYEQYF
TRBJ1-1 | TRBV5-1 | - | CASSWSGMNTEAFF
TRBJ1-5 | TRBV12-5 | - | CASGTGSVNQPQHF
TRBJ2-1 | TRBV7-3 | - | CASHPSGGLYNEQFF
TRBJ2-2 | TRBV27 | - | CASSPSYGELFF
TRBJ1-1 | TRBV4-1 | - | CASSQGGERLTNTEAFF
TRBJ2-3 | TRBV5-1 | once | CASSLAALASPDTQYF
TRBJ1-3 | TRBV2 | - | CASSEAGNTIYF
TRBJ1-5 | TRBV24-1 | - | CATSDREGEIGQPQHF
TRBJ1-3 | TRBV18 | - | CASSPPQSSGNTIYF